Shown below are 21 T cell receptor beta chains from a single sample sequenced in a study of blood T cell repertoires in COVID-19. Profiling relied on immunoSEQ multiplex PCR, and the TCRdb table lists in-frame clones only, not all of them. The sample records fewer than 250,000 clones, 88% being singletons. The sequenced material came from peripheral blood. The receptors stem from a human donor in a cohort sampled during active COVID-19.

This CDR3 is CASSPSGTNPYNEQFF. In DNA, the CDR3 is TGTGCCAGCTCACCATCCGGGACTAACCCTTACAATGAGCAGTTCTTC. The V and J genes are TRBV18 and TRBJ2-1; TRBD2 agrees at 7 bases. The V gene end was trimmed by 2 bases and the J gene end by 4 bases; junction bases not matched to a gene: 8. CDR3 length: 16 residues. Germline-derived CDR1 and CDR2 are KGHSH and LQKENI. Full variable domain (remainder filled in from reference TRBV18 and TRBJ2-1): NAGVMQNPRHLVRRRGQEARLRCSPMKGHSHVYWYRQLPEEGLKFMVYLQKENIIDESGMPKERFSAEFPKEGPSILRIQQVVRGDSAAYFCASSPSGTNPYNEQFFGPGTRLTVL.

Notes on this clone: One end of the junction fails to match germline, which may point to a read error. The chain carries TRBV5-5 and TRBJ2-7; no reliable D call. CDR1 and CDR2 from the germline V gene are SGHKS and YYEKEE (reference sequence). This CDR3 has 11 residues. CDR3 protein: CASSLGSLSDF. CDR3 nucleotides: TGTGCCAGCAGCTTGGGTTCCCTGAGCGACTTC.

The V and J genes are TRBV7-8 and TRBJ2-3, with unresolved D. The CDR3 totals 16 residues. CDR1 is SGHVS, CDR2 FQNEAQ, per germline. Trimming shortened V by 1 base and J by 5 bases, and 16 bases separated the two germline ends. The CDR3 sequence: CASSLGVAPAVDTQYF. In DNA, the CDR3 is TGTGCCAGCAGCTTAGGGGTAGCCCCCGCAGTAGATACGCAGTATTTT.

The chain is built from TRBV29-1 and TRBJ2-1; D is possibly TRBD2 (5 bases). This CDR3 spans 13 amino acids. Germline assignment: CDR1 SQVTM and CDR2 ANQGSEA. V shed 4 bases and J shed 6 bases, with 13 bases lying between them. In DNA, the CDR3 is TGCAGCGTTGCTGGTTTCGGGGTCAATGAGCAGTTCTTC. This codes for CSVAGFGVNEQFF.

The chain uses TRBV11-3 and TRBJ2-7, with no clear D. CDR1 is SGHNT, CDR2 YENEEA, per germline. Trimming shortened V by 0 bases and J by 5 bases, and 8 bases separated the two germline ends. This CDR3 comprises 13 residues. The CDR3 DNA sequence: TGTGCCAGCAGCTTAGACCCCAGGAACGAGCAGTACTTC. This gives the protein CASSLDPRNEQYF. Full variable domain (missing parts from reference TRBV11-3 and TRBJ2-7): EAGVVQSPRYKIIEKKQPVAFWCNPISGHNTLYWYLQNLGQGPELLIRYENEEAVDDSQLPKDRFSAERLKGVDSTLKIQPAELGDSAVYLCASSLDPRNEQYFGPGTRLTVT.

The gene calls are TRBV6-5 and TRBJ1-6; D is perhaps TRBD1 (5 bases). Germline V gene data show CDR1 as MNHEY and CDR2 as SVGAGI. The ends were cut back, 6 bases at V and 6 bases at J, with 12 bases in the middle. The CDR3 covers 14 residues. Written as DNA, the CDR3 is TGTGCCAGCAGGACTGACAGATCTAATTCACCCCTCCACTTT. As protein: CASRTDRSNSPLHF.

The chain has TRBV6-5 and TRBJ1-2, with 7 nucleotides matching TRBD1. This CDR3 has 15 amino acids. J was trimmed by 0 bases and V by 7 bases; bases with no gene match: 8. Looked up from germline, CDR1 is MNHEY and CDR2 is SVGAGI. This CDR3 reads CASTPTGFANYGYTF. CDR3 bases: TGTGCCAGCACCCCGACAGGGTTTGCTAACTATGGCTACACCTTC.

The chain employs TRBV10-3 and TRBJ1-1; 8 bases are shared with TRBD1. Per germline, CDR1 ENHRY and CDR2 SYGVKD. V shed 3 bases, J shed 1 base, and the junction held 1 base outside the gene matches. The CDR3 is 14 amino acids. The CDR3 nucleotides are TGTGCCATCAGTGAAGGACAGGGGAACACTGAAGCTTTCTTT. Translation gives CAISEGQGNTEAFF.

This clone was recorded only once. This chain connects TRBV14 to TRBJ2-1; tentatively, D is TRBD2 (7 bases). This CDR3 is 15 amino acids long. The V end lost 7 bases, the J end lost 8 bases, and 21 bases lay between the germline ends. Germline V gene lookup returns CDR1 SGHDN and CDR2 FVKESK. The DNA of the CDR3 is TGTGCCAGCACCGAAGGGGGGGCCGGCATTGATGAGCAGTTCTTC. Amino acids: CASTEGGAGIDEQFF.

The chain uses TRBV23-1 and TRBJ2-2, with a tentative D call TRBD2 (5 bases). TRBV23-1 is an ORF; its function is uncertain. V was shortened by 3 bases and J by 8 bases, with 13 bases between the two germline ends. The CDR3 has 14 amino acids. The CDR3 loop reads CASSHGGDGGELFF. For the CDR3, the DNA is TGCGCCAGCAGTCACGGAGGTGATGGAGGGGAGCTGTTTTTT.

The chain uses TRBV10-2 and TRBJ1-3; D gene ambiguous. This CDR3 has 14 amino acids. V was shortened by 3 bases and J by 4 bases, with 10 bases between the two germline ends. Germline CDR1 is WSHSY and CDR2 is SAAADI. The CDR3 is CASSERRQGNTIYF. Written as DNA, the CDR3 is TGCGCCAGCAGTGAAAGGCGGCAGGGAAACACCATATATTTT.

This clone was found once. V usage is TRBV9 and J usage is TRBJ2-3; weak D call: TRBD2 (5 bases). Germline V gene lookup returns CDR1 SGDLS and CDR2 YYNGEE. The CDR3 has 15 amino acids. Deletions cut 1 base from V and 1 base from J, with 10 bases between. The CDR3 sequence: CASSVRELGTDTQYF. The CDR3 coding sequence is TGTGCCAGCAGCGTAAGGGAGTTGGGCACAGATACGCAGTATTTT.

CDR3: CASSYSAVNTGELFF. The CDR3, as DNA: TGTGCCAGCAGTTACTCGGCAGTTAACACCGGGGAGCTGTTTTTT. V is TRBV6-2 or TRBV6-3 and J is TRBJ2-2; D call uncertain. V lost 0 bases and J 2 bases, leaving 7 bases between the germline ends. The CDR3 runs to 15 residues. CDR1 MNHEY and CDR2 SVGEGT come from the germline V gene.

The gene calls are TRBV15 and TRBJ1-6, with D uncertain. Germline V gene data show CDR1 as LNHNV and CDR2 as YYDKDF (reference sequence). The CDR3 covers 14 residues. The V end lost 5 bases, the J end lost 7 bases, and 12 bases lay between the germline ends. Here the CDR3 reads CATSVQAENSPLHF. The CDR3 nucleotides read TGTGCCACCAGCGTCCAGGCCGAAAATTCACCCCTCCACTTT.

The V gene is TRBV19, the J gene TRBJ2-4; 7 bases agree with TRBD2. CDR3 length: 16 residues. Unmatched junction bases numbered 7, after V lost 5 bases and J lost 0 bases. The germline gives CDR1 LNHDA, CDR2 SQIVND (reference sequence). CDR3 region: CASSPLSGIAKNIQYF. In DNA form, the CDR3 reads TGTGCCAGTAGTCCGTTGAGCGGGATAGCCAAAAACATTCAGTACTTC.

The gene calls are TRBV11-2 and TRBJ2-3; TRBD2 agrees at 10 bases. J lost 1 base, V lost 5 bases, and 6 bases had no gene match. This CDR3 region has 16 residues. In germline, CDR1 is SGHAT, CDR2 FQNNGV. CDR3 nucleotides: TGTGCCAGCAGCCTAACCGGGACTAGCGGCACAGATACGCAGTATTTT. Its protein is CASSLTGTSGTDTQYF.

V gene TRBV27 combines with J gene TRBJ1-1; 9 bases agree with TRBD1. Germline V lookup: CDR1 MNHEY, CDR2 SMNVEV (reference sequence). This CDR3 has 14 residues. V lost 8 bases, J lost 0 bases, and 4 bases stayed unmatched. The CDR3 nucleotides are TGTGCCAGCTGGGACAGGGCCCTGAACACTGAAGCTTTCTTT. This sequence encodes CASWDRALNTEAFF.

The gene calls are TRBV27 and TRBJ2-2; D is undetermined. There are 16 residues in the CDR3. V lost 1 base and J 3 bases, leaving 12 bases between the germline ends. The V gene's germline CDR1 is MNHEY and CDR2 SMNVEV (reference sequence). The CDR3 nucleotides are TGTGCCAGCAGTTTATATGCCGGGTTGGACACCGGGGAGCTGTTTTTT. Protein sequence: CASSLYAGLDTGELFF.

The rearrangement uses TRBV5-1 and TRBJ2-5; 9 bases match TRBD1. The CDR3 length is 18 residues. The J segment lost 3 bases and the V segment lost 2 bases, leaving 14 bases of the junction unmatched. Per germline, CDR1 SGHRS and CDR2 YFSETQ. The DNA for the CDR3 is TGCGCCAGCAGCTTATCGCCCCCCGGGACAGGGACCAAAGAGACCCAGTACTTC. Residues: CASSLSPPGTGTKETQYF.

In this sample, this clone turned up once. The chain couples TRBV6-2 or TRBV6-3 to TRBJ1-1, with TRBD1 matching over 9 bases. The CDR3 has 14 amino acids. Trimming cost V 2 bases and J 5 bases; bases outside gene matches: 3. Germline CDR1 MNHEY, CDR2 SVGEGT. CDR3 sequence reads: CASSYTGQGTEAFF. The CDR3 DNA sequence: TGTGCCAGCAGTTACACGGGACAGGGAACTGAAGCTTTCTTT.

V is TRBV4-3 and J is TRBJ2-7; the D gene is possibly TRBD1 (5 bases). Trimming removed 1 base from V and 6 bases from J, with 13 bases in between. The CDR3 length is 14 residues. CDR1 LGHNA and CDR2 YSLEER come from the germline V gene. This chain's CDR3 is CASSQARGFSEQYF. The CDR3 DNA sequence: TGCGCCAGCAGCCAAGCTAGGGGTTTTAGCGAGCAGTACTTC.